Here is one T cell receptor beta chain with its context. What it recognizes is unknown. The data stem from a study of cytomegalovirus exposure and HLA in healthy donors. Whole-study findings and limits: A few chains tied to CMV proved CMV antigen-specific in vitro. In the 100 to 150 validation repertoires, approximately 94% of cluster scores exceeded 0, per a later analysis.

V was shortened by 5 bases and J by 6 bases, with 19 bases between the two germline ends. CDR3 length: 15 residues. Per germline, CDR1 SGHVS and CDR2 FQNEAQ. Profiling relied on immunoSEQ multiplex PCR, and the TCRdb table lists in-frame clones only, not all of them. The table lists 200,000 to 250,000 clones, around 87% of them singletons. The TCR comes from a woman aged 18-29 years in good health and CMV-seropositive. The specimen sequenced was PBMCs. This sequence joins TRBV7-8 and TRBJ1-2; the D gene is possibly TRBD1 (6 bases). DNA of the CDR3: TGTGCCAGCAGCCCCAGAGTCCCTAGGGGGAATGGCTACACCTTC. The encoded protein is CASSPRVPRGNGYTF.